This T cell receptor (beta chain) was identified in a study of T cells in Graves' hyperthyroidism and ophthalmopathy. Duration under 3 months, a NOSPECS grade of at least 4, and a Clinical Activity Score of at least 3 characterized the ophthalmopathy patients. Clinicians diagnosed patients from clinical symptoms, serum thyroxine and TRAb, thyroid ultrasound and orbital computed tomography. The CDR3 spans 12 residues. The V and J ends lost 10 bases and 5 bases respectively, with 14 bases between them. Study-level results: Appearing also in blood were most of the thyroid clonotypes expanded above 0.001.

This clonotype was found many times. The antigen is unknown. Amplification of TCR beta CDR3 regions used RNA as the template. HTBI primers were the set used in a first-round RT-PCR of the TCR CDR3. TCRdb passed the multiplex PCR reads through MiXCR, listing each CDR3 protein once. Here the sample spans about 640,000 distinct CDR3 sequences, approximately 14% being singletons. This chain links TRBV12-3 or TRBV12-4 with TRBJ1-2; D unclear. Source material: blood. This TCR was sampled from a woman aged 50 to 60 with Graves' ophthalmopathy. The CDR3: CATRAADYGYTF. The CDR3 DNA reads TGTGCCACCCGGGCGGCAGATTATGGCTACACCTTC.